This record covers a single T cell receptor beta chain. In the source study's methods: Amplification of reference gene primers provided the estimated nucleated cell counts. Profiled with immunoSEQ multiplex PCR; TCRdb holds only in-frame clones, not every one. V and J calls and clone size are those listed in that table; D and trimming were worked out from the DNA. The repertoire holds about 350,000 clones, approximately 89% seen once, with 3% to 4% in the top ten. The data originate from a study of blood T cell repertoires in COVID-19. The wider study: Samples taken during acute and convalescent COVID-19 were collected in the United States, Italy and Spain. T cells, B-cell-depleted T cells, or PBMCs supplied cDNA or gDNA.

Followed over time, Seattle patients had been enrolled while infection was active. The source of this sequence is a woman in her sixties or seventies with COVID-19, enrolled during active disease. Sequencing input: peripheral blood.

The CDR3 spells CASSSLSGSYTEAFF. CDR3 bases: TGTGCCAGCAGTTCCTTATCCGGGAGTTACACTGAAGCTTTCTTT. The chain joins TRBV28 to TRBJ1-1, with D hard to call. Germline values: CDR1 MDHEN, CDR2 SYDVKM. CDR3 length: 15 amino acids. Trimming shortened V by 4 bases and J by 3 bases, and 15 bases separated the two germline ends.